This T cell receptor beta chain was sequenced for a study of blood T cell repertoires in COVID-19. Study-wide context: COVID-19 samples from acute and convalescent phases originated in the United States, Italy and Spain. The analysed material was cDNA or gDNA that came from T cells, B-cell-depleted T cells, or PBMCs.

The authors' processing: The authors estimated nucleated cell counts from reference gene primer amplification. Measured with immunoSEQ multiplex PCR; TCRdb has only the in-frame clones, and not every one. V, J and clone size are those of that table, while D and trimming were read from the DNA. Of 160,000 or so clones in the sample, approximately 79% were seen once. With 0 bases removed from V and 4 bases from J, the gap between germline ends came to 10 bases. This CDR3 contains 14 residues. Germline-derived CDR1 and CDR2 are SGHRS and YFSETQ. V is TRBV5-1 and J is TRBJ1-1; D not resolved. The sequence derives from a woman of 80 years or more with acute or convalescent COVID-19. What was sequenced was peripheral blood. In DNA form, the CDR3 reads TGCGCCAGCAGCTTGGGGGCGGGTGCCACTGAAGCTTTCTTT. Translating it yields CASSLGAGATEAFF.